The 10 T cell receptor beta chains listed next were all sequenced from one sample in a study of cytomegalovirus exposure and HLA in healthy donors. The PCR employed 60 Vbeta primers together with 13 Jbeta primers. Here immunoSEQ multiplex PCR was the method, and the copy in TCRdb shows in-frame clones only, minus some. The sample has under 35,000 clones, more than 60% seen once. The sequenced sample consisted of PBMCs. The receptor source for this set is a man over 45 in good health and CMV-seropositive.

This chain connects TRBV30 to TRBJ2-2, with TRBD2 matching over 11 bases. The CDR3 is made up of 18 amino acids. Germline values: CDR1 GTSNPN, CDR2 SVGIG (reference sequence). J gave up 5 bases and V 0 bases, and 11 bases lay outside the gene matches. The DNA of the CDR3 is TGTGCCTGGAGTGTAGGGCTAGCGGGGGGACGGGGTACCGGGGAGCTGTTTTTT. It yields the protein CAWSVGLAGGRGTGELFF.

This clone was detected only a few times. The rearrangement links TRBV6-6 to TRBJ2-1; perhaps TRBD1 as D (6 bases). Germline CDR1 and CDR2: MNHNY and SVGAGI (reference sequence). The germline V and J ends were trimmed by 2 bases and 5 bases, with 13 bases remaining between them. This CDR3 spans 15 amino acids. The CDR3 sequence: CASSYPMDSHNEQFF. The DNA for the CDR3 is TGTGCCAGCAGTTACCCAATGGACAGCCACAATGAGCAGTTCTTC.

The rearrangement uses TRBV28 and TRBJ1-1, with a weak D call TRBD1 (5 bases). Germline CDR1 is MDHEN and CDR2 is SYDVKM. The CDR3 contains 14 residues. The V and J ends lost 2 bases and 1 base respectively, with 8 bases between them. In nucleotides, the CDR3 is TGTGCCAGCAGTTTAAGGGGTGGGAACACTGAAGCTTTCTTT. Translation gives CASSLRGGNTEAFF.

The sample holds a few counts of this clone. The chain carries TRBV7-2 and TRBJ2-7; TRBD1 might be the D (7 bases). Germline CDR1 and CDR2: SGHTA and FQGNSA. V dropped 7 bases and J dropped 7 bases, with 20 bases sitting between them. The CDR3 contains 14 residues. CDR3 in DNA: TGTGCCAGCACCATCTCGGAGGGGGCGGGGGAGCAGTACTTC. Translating it yields CASTISEGAGEQYF.

This chain uses TRBV18 with TRBJ2-7; 14 positions match TRBD2. The germline CDR1 and CDR2 sequences are KGHSH and LQKENI. J was trimmed by 10 bases and V by 4 bases; bases with no gene match: 6. This CDR3 has 14 amino acids. This CDR3 reads CASSQTSGRAVQYF. The CDR3 coding sequence is TGTGCCAGCTCACAGACTAGCGGGAGGGCCGTACAGTACTTC.

This clone was detected a few times. This chain uses TRBV7-3 with TRBJ2-2; TRBD1 aligns across 7 bases. V lost 5 bases and J lost 5; bases outside the gene matches: 5. This CDR3 spans 14 amino acids. The V gene's germline CDR1 is SGHTA and CDR2 FQGTGA. The CDR3 sequence: CASSPGRGTGELFF. The CDR3 bases are TGTGCCAGCAGCCCAGGCAGGGGGACCGGGGAGCTGTTTTTT.

The gene calls are TRBV29-1 and TRBJ2-7, with 10 bases aligning to TRBD1. The germline CDR1 and CDR2 sequences are SQVTM and ANQGSEA. V gave up 6 bases and J gave up 4 bases; unmatched junction bases: 6. The CDR3 loop spans 13 amino acids. This chain's CDR3 is CSVSRDRGYEQYF. The CDR3 DNA reads as TGCAGCGTGTCTCGGGACAGGGGTTACGAGCAGTACTTC.

The J gene is TRBJ2-3, the V gene TRBV9; tentatively, D is TRBD2 (5 bases). With 7 bases removed from V and 5 bases from J, the gap between germline ends came to 20 bases. Germline V CDR1 and CDR2: SGDLS, YYNGEE. There are 15 residues in the CDR3. The DNA of the CDR3 is TGTGCCAGCGGAAGAGGGCTAGCCGAGGAAGATACGCAGTATTTT. It encodes CASGRGLAEEDTQYF.

This clone was counted a few times. The chain carries TRBV4-1 and TRBJ2-5; 8 positions agree with TRBD2. This CDR3 is 16 amino acids long. V shed 3 bases and J 0 bases; nucleotides not matched to a gene: 6. The germline CDR1 and CDR2 sequences are MGHRA and YSYEKL. The CDR3 sequence is CASSHHSGMYQETQYF. DNA for the CDR3: TGCGCCAGCAGCCACCATAGCGGGATGTACCAAGAGACCCAGTACTTC.

This clone was counted between two and nine times. This chain joins TRBV27 and TRBJ2-2, with TRBD2 matching over 11 bases. CDR3 size: 14 residues. Per the germline V gene, CDR1 is MNHEY and CDR2 is SMNVEV (reference sequence). The junction had 2 bases not matched to a gene; V was cut back by 6 bases and J by 5 bases. The CDR3 reads CASRLAGDTGELFF. The CDR3 nucleotides are TGTGCCAGCAGACTAGCGGGAGATACCGGGGAGCTGTTTTTT.